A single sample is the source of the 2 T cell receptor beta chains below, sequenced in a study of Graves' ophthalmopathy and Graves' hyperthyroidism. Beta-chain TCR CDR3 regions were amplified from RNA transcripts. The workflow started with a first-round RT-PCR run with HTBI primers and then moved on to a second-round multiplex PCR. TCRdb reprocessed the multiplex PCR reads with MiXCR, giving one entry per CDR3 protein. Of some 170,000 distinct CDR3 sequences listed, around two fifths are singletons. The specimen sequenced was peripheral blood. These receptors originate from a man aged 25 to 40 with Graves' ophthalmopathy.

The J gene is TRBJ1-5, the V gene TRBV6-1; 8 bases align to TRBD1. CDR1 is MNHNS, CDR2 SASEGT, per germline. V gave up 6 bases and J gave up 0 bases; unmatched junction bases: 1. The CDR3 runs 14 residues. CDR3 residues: CASRGTGSNQPQHF. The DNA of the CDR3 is TGTGCCAGCAGGGGGACAGGTAGCAATCAGCCCCAGCATTTT.

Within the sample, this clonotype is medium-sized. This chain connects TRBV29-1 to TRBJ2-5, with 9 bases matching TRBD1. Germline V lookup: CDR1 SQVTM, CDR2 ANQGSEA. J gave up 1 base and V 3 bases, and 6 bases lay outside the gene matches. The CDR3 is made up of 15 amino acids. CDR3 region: CSVEWGQGLQETQYF. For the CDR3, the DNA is TGCAGCGTTGAGTGGGGACAGGGACTCCAAGAGACCCAGTACTTC.